The entry below describes one T cell receptor beta chain. Its antigen is unknown. This sample stems from a study of T cells in narcolepsy. Overall study results and limits: Autoreactive clonotypes reportedly recurred in blood of same and different patients, not controls.

The data were produced by immunoSEQ multiplex PCR, yet TCRdb's version contains in-frame clones alone and is incomplete. This repertoire shows approximately 25,000 clones, 70% to 80% found once; its top ten account for roughly 7%. What was sequenced was memory (CD45RA-) CD4+ T cells from blood. The TCR sequence derives from a human donor in good health.

The CDR3 coding sequence is TGTGCCAGCAGTAGGTGGGACAGGGACTCCTACAATGAGCAGTTCTTC. This gives the protein CASSRWDRDSYNEQFF. The rearrangement links TRBV28 to TRBJ2-1, with 9 positions matching TRBD1. Germline V CDR1 and CDR2: MDHEN, SYDVKM. V was clipped by 5 bases and J by 0 bases; unmatched bases: 5. This CDR3 has 16 amino acids. Full variable domain (missing parts from reference TRBV28 and TRBJ2-1): DVKVTQSSRYLVKRTGEKVFLECVQDMDHENMFWYRQDPGLGLRLIYFSYDVKMKEKGDIPEGYSVSREKKERFSLILESASTNQTSMYLCASSRWDRDSYNEQFFGPGTRLTVL.